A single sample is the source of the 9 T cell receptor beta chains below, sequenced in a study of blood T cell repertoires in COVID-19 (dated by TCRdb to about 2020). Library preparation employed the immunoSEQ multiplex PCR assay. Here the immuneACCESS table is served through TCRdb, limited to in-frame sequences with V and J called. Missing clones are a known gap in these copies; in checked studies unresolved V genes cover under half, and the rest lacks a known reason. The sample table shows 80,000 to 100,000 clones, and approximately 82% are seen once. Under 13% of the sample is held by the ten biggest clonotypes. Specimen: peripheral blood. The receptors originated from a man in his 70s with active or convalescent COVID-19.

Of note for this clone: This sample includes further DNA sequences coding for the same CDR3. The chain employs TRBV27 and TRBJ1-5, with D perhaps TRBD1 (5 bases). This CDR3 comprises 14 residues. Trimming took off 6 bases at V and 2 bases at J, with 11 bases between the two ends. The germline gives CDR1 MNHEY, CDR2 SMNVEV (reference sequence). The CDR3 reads CASRGQGGNQPQHF. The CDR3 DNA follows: TGTGCCAGCAGGGGCCAGGGTGGCAATCAGCCCCAGCATTTT.

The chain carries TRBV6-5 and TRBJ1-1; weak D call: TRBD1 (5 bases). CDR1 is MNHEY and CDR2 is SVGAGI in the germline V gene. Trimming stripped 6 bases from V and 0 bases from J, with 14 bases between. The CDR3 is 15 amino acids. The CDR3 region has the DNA TGTGCCAGCAGCCACGATTGGGGCATGAACACTGAAGCTTTCTTT. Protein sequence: CASSHDWGMNTEAFF.

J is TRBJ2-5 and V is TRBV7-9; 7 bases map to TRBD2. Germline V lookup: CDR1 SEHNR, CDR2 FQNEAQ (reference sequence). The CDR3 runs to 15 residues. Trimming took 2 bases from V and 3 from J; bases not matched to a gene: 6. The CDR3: CASSLRGLAEETQYF. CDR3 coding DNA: TGTGCCAGCAGCTTAAGAGGGCTAGCGGAAGAGACCCAGTACTTC.

CDR3 DNA: TGTGCCAGCAGCCACCCCAGGAGCGGGAGGGGCAATGAGCAGTTCTTC. Translating it yields CASSHPRSGRGNEQFF. The chain employs TRBV3-1 (or the pseudogene TRBV3-2) and TRBJ2-1; 10 nucleotides line up with TRBD2. V gave up 3 bases and J gave up 6 bases; unmatched junction bases: 8. This CDR3 contains 16 residues. Germline assignment: CDR1 LGHDT and CDR2 YNNKEL (reference sequence).

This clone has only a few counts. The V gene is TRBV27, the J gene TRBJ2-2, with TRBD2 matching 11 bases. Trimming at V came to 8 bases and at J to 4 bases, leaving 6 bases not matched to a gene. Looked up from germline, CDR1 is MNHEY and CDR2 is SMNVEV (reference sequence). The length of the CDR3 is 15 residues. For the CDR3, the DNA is TGTGCCAGCGCACTAGCGGGGGCCCCCACCGGGGAGCTGTTTTTT. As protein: CASALAGAPTGELFF.

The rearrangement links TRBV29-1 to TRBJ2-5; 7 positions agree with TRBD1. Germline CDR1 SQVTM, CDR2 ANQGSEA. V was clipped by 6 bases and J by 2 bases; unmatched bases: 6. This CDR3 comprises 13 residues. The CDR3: CSVWDSAQETQYF. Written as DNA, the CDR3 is TGCAGCGTCTGGGACAGCGCGCAAGAGACCCAGTACTTC.

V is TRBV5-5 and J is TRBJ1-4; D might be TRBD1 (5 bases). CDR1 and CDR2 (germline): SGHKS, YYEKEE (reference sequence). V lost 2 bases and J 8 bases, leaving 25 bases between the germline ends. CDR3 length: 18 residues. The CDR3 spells CASSLGPSGRGSLEKLFF. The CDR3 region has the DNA TGTGCCAGCAGCTTAGGGCCCAGCGGGCGGGGGTCCCTAGAAAAACTGTTTTTT.

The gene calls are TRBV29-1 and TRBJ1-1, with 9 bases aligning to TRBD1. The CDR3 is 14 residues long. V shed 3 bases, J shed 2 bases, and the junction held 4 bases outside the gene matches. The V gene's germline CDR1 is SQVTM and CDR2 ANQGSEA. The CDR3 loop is CSVELQGANTEAFF. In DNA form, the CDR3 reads TGCAGCGTTGAGTTACAGGGGGCTAACACTGAAGCTTTCTTT. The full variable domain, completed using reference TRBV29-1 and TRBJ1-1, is SAVISQKPSRDICQRGTSLTIQCQVDSQVTMMFWYRQQPGQSLTLIATANQGSEATYESGFVIDKFPISRPNLTFSTLTVSNMSPEDSSIYLCSVELQGANTEAFFGQGTRLTVV.

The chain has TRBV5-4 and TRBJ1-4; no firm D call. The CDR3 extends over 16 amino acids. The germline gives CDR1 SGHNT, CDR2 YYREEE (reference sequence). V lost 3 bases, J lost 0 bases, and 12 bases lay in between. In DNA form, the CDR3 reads TGTGCCAGCAGCTCTGGGCCGCCCACAACTAATGAAAAACTGTTTTTT. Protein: CASSSGPPTTNEKLFF.